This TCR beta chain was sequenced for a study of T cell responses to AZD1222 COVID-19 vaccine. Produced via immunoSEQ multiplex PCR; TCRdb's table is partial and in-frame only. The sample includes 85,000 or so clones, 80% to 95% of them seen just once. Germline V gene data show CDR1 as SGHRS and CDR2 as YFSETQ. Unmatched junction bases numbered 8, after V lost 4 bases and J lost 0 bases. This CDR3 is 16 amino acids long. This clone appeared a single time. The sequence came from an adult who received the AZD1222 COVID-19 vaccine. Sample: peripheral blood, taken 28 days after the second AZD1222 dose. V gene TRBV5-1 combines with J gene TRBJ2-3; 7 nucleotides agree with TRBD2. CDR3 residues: CASSPITSASTDTQYF. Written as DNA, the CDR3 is TGCGCCAGCAGCCCCATAACTAGCGCAAGCACAGATACGCAGTATTTT.